The 29 T cell receptor beta chains given below trace back to one sample, sequenced in a study of T cells after yellow fever vaccination. Via MiXCR, TCRdb re-called the 5' RACE reads, giving one row per CDR3 protein. The sample comprises hundreds of thousands of distinct CDR3 sequences, 9.5% to 15% of which are singletons, and 3.2% rests with the top ten. The specimen comprised CD4+ T cells sorted from PBMCs, sampled 15 days after the yellow fever booster vaccination. The receptors were gathered from a man aged 18 to 35 who received the YFV17D yellow fever vaccine.

V is TRBV25-1 and J is TRBJ1-3; D is unclear. The CDR3 length is 15 residues. Germline CDR1 and CDR2: MGHDK and SYGVNS. V dropped 5 bases and J dropped 3 bases, with 14 bases sitting between them. CDR3 sequence (DNA): TGTGCCAGCAGTTCTTTTATCGGCGGTGGAAACACCATATATTTT. Its protein product is CASSSFIGGGNTIYF.

This clonotype has just a few counts. The V gene is TRBV12-3 or TRBV12-4, the J gene TRBJ2-5, with TRBD2 identical over 8 bases. The CDR3 covers 15 residues. V dropped 6 bases and J dropped 2; count of bases not matched to a gene: 8. Here the CDR3 reads CASSPGGPGQETQYF. The CDR3 DNA reads as TGTGCCAGCAGCCCGGGGGGGCCGGGGCAAGAGACCCAGTACTTC.

This clonotype came up many times. The rearrangement uses TRBV9 and TRBJ2-5; a weak D match, TRBD1 (6 bases). With 3 bases removed from V and 5 bases from J, the gap between germline ends came to 17 bases. The CDR3 runs to 15 residues. CDR1 is SGDLS and CDR2 is YYNGEE in the germline V gene. The CDR3 nucleotides read TGTGCCAGCAGCGCCACAGGGTATATCTGGGAGACCCAGTACTTC. Translation gives CASSATGYIWETQYF.

The chain recombines TRBV20-1 with TRBJ2-3, with a weak D call TRBD2 (6 bases). The CDR3 extends over 12 amino acids. Trimming took off 4 bases at V and 2 bases at J, with 7 bases between the two ends. The germline gives CDR1 DFQATT, CDR2 SNEGSKA (reference sequence). CDR3 residues: CSATGDTDTQYF. The CDR3 nucleotides are TGCAGTGCTACGGGGGACACAGATACGCAGTATTTT.

V gene TRBV20-1 combines with J gene TRBJ1-1; D is possibly TRBD1 (5 bases). The CDR3 covers 14 residues. Germline V lookup: CDR1 DFQATT, CDR2 SNEGSKA (reference sequence). V was shortened by 0 bases and J by 5 bases, with 13 bases between the two germline ends. The CDR3 coding sequence is TGCAGTGCTAGAGACCGACAGAAGTTGACTGAAGCTTTCTTT. This sequence encodes CSARDRQKLTEAFF.

This sequence joins TRBV21-1 and TRBJ1-1; no check of the table's D call, TRBD1, against the DNA was made. TRBV21-1 corresponds to a pseudogene. The CDR3 is 12 amino acids. The CDR3 spells CASRGERGEAFF. The CDR3 DNA follows: TGTGCCAGCAGGGGTGAGAGGGGTGAAGCTTTCTTT.

This clonotype was seen only a few times. The rearrangement uses TRBV6-2 or TRBV6-3 and TRBJ2-5; a possible D gene is TRBD2 (7 bases). The CDR3 is 14 amino acids. With 7 bases removed from V and 3 bases from J, the gap between germline ends came to 15 bases. The germline V gene encodes CDR1 MNHEY and CDR2 SVGEGT. CDR3 DNA: TGTGCCAGCACCCCTACAGGGAGGGAAGAGACCCAGTACTTC. This translates into CASTPTGREETQYF.

The chain is built from TRBV28 and TRBJ2-2, with D tentatively TRBD1 (6 bases). Germline V gives CDR1 MDHEN, CDR2 SYDVKM. V dropped 5 bases and J dropped 5 bases, with 9 bases sitting between them. CDR3 size: 13 residues. CDR3 DNA: TGTGCCAGCAGTCAGGGGTGGACCGGGGAGCTGTTTTTT. This gives the protein CASSQGWTGELFF.

The V gene is TRBV15, the J gene TRBJ1-4; 7 nucleotides line up with TRBD1. The V segment lost 0 bases and the J segment 8 bases; nucleotides outside the gene matches: 6. The CDR3 spans 15 residues. From germline, CDR1 is LNHNV and CDR2 YYDKDF (reference sequence). The CDR3 coding sequence is TGTGCCACCAGCAGAGATCTAGGGGGCCAGGAAAAACTGTTTTTT. It translates to CATSRDLGGQEKLFF.

The CDR3 reads CANAISGGELEETQYF. The CDR3 coding sequence is TGTGCCAACGCCATCAGTGGAGGGGAATTGGAGGAGACCCAGTACTTC. The chain carries TRBV10-3 and TRBJ2-5; D may be TRBD2 (6 bases). The germline V gene encodes CDR1 ENHRY and CDR2 SYGVKD. The CDR3 is 16 amino acids. Trimming removed 10 bases at V and 5 bases at J, with 26 bases between.

This chain connects TRBV9 to TRBJ1-4, with D unresolved. The CDR3 covers 13 residues. With 2 bases removed from V and 8 bases from J, the gap between germline ends came to 10 bases. CDR1 is SGDLS, CDR2 YYNGEE, per germline. The chain's CDR3 is CASSVHGGEKLFF. CDR3 in DNA: TGTGCCAGCAGCGTTCACGGAGGGGAAAAACTGTTTTTT.

The J gene is TRBJ2-7, the V gene TRBV28; 7 bases fit TRBD2. Germline V gives CDR1 MDHEN, CDR2 SYDVKM. The CDR3 covers 14 residues. The trim removed 2 bases at V and 4 bases at J, leaving 5 bases unmatched. CDR3: CASSLRGEGYEQYV. The CDR3 DNA sequence: TGTGCCAGCAGTTTACGGGGGGAGGGTTACGAGCAGTACGTC.

The genes are TRBV20-1 and TRBJ1-2; 7 positions match TRBD1. Germline values: CDR1 DFQATT, CDR2 SNEGSKA (reference sequence). The CDR3 spans 14 residues. The ends lost 5 bases at V and 4 bases at J; junction bases unmatched: 10. The CDR3 bases are TGCAGTGCTGGGGGGACAGCCGAGATCTATGGCTACACCTTC. It translates to CSAGGTAEIYGYTF.

This chain connects TRBV12-3 or TRBV12-4 to TRBJ2-2; D is uncertain. CDR3 length: 14 residues. V was shortened by 3 bases and J by 4 bases, with 9 bases between the two germline ends. Here the CDR3 reads CASSLQDVTGELFF. The CDR3 bases are TGTGCCAGCAGTTTGCAGGATGTCACCGGGGAGCTGTTTTTT.

The chain links TRBV7-3 to TRBJ2-3; 11 bases fit TRBD2. Germline V gene data show CDR1 as SGHTA and CDR2 as FQGTGA. Trimming removed 0 bases from V and 4 bases from J; junction bases left unmatched: 3. The CDR3 length is 16 residues. CDR3 in amino acids: CASSLTLAGGPDTQYF. In nucleotides, the CDR3 is TGTGCCAGCAGCTTAACGCTAGCGGGGGGACCAGATACGCAGTATTTT.

This clonotype was seen a handful of times. The rearrangement uses TRBV5-1 and TRBJ2-1, with unresolved D. The V gene lost 4 bases and the J gene lost 9 bases, with 14 bases spanning the gap. The CDR3 length is 13 residues. The germline V gene encodes CDR1 SGHRS and CDR2 YFSETQ. CDR3 protein: CASSPGVGGEQFF. DNA of the CDR3: TGCGCCAGCAGCCCCGGCGTAGGTGGTGAGCAGTTCTTC.

J is TRBJ1-5 and V is TRBV7-2; D perhaps matches TRBD1 (5 bases). The CDR3 sequence is 14 residues long. V lost 4 bases and J lost 7, with 14 bases in between. Germline V gene data show CDR1 as SGHTA and CDR2 as FQGNSA. CDR3 residues: CASSSSGLDQPQHF. For the CDR3, the DNA is TGTGCCAGCAGCTCCTCAGGGTTGGACCAGCCCCAGCATTTT.

This clonotype occurred a few times. The genes are TRBV24-1 and TRBJ2-2; a possible D gene is TRBD1 (6 bases). Trimming pared 9 bases from V and 0 bases from J, leaving 7 bases between. Germline V gene lookup returns CDR1 KGHDR and CDR2 SFDVKD. The CDR3 consists of 13 residues. Written as DNA, the CDR3 is TGTGCCACCGGACAGCCGAACACCGGGGAGCTGTTTTTT. This gives the protein CATGQPNTGELFF.

This chain's CDR3 is CASSYLADNEQFF. The CDR3 bases are TGTGCCAGCAGTTACCTAGCCGACAATGAGCAGTTCTTC. The chain has TRBV6-2 or TRBV6-3 and TRBJ2-1; D possibly corresponds to TRBD2 (5 bases). Trimming took off 2 bases at V and 5 bases at J, with 7 bases between the two ends. CDR3 size: 13 residues. Per the germline V gene, CDR1 is MNHEY and CDR2 is SVGEGT.

In this sample, this clonotype turned up a few times. The chain recombines TRBV28 with TRBJ2-3; perhaps TRBD2 as D (7 bases). Deletions cut 7 bases from V and 1 base from J, with 15 bases between. Germline-derived CDR1 and CDR2 are MDHEN and SYDVKM. The CDR3 has 15 amino acids. CDR3 sequence: CASKARGPRTDTQYF. Written as DNA, the CDR3 is TGTGCCAGCAAGGCGCGGGGGCCCCGCACAGATACGCAGTATTTT.

This sequence joins TRBV20-1 and TRBJ2-5, with D hard to call. CDR1 and CDR2 from the germline V gene are DFQATT and SNEGSKA (reference sequence). The CDR3 sequence is 13 residues long. Trimming stripped 6 bases from V and 3 bases from J, with 14 bases between. Here the CDR3 reads CSASGRLKETQYF. The CDR3 coding sequence is TGCAGTGCCAGTGGCCGCCTCAAAGAGACCCAGTACTTC.

The chain employs TRBV7-3 and TRBJ2-5; D gene uncertain. From germline, CDR1 is SGHTA and CDR2 FQGTGA. V gave up 5 bases and J gave up 5 bases, with 12 bases separating them. The CDR3 has 13 residues. The CDR3 DNA sequence: TGTGCCAGCAGCGCCCACCAAGGGGAGACCCAGTACTTC. It codes for CASSAHQGETQYF. The full variable domain, with the rest looked up from reference TRBV7-3 and TRBJ2-5, is GAGVSQTPSNKVTEKGKYVELRCDPISGHTALYWYRQSLGQGPEFLIYFQGTGAADDSGLPNDRFFAVRPEGSVSTLKIQRTERGDSAVYLCASSAHQGETQYFGPGTRLLVL.

The chain has TRBV7-3 and TRBJ1-4; D may be TRBD1 (5 bases). V gave up 5 bases and J gave up 4 bases, with 14 bases separating them. Germline CDR1 is SGHTA and CDR2 is FQGTGA. CDR3 length: 15 residues. DNA of the CDR3: TGTGCCAGCAGCCCGCGTGGAGGGGTTAATGAAAAACTGTTTTTT. Translating it yields CASSPRGGVNEKLFF. The full variable domain, its missing parts supplied by reference TRBV7-3 and TRBJ1-4, is GAGVSQTPSNKVTEKGKYVELRCDPISGHTALYWYRQSLGQGPEFLIYFQGTGAADDSGLPNDRFFAVRPEGSVSTLKIQRTERGDSAVYLCASSPRGGVNEKLFFGSGTQLSVL.

This clonotype came up a few times. The CDR3 DNA follows: TGTGCCAGCAGCCGTGGACAGAGCCCCTACGAGCAGTACGTC. Translation gives CASSRGQSPYEQYV. This chain links TRBV7-8 with TRBJ2-7; maybe TRBD1 (6 bases). This CDR3 comprises 14 residues. Deletions cut 5 bases from V and 2 bases from J, with 13 bases between. The germline V gene has CDR1 SGHVS and CDR2 FQNEAQ.

This clonotype was seen only a few times. An end of the junction does not agree with germline; a read error may underlie this. The V gene is TRBV7-9, the J gene TRBJ1-3; the D gene is possibly TRBD1 (5 bases). Germline CDR1 and CDR2: SEHNR and FQNEAQ (reference sequence). The CDR3 runs to 14 residues. The DNA for the CDR3 is TGTGCCGGCAGCTTAAACGGGGCAGGAAACACCATATATTTT. Translating gives CAGSLNGAGNTIYF.

This clonotype was counted many times. The J gene is TRBJ2-3, the V gene TRBV20-1; 8 positions agree with TRBD2. The CDR3 loop spans 16 amino acids. The V and J ends lost 0 bases and 1 base, in that order; junction bases with no gene match: 6. CDR1 is DFQATT, CDR2 SNEGSKA, per germline (reference sequence). This CDR3 is CSARDRKLAGTDTQYF. For the CDR3, the DNA is TGCAGTGCTAGAGATCGCAAACTAGCGGGCACAGATACGCAGTATTTT.

The rearrangement uses TRBV20-1 and TRBJ2-3, with 9 nucleotides matching TRBD2. Losses at the gene ends were 4 bases for V and 0 bases for J; bases not matched to a gene: 11. CDR3 length: 17 residues. Germline V gives CDR1 DFQATT, CDR2 SNEGSKA (reference sequence). The CDR3 DNA is TGCAGTGCTACCGCCACCCTAGCGGGGTCTAGCACAGATACGCAGTATTTT. Translating it yields CSATATLAGSSTDTQYF.

This chain connects TRBV29-1 to TRBJ2-3; TRBD1 aligns across 7 bases. The CDR3 is 14 amino acids. Germline CDR1 SQVTM, CDR2 ANQGSEA. V was pared by 3 bases and J by 4 bases, with 7 bases of the junction left unmatched. CDR3 region: CSVETGTGPDTQYF. CDR3 bases: TGCAGCGTTGAGACAGGGACGGGGCCAGATACGCAGTATTTT.

This chain joins TRBV7-3 and TRBJ1-1, with 8 bases fitting TRBD1. CDR3 length: 14 amino acids. In germline, CDR1 is SGHTA, CDR2 FQGTGA. V was pared by 5 bases and J by 11 bases, with 13 bases of the junction left unmatched. The CDR3 nucleotides are TGTGCCAGCAGCCCCCGGCAGGGGGCCTCGGGGGCTTTCTTT. Its protein is CASSPRQGASGAFF.